This TCR beta chain is from a study of vaccination and CD4 T cells after COVID-19. Study overall: Two of the convalescents were Hispanic, and the group consisted of six males and four females. Overlapping spike pools from SARS-CoV-2 and HCoV-NL63, HCoV-OC43 and HCoV-229E served as culture stimuli.

Trimming cost V 1 base and J 6 bases, with 10 bases left between them. CDR1 and CDR2 from the germline V gene are SEHNR and FQNEAQ (reference sequence). The CDR3 sequence is 13 residues long. The treatment denotes: 10-day PBMC culture with coronavirus spike peptide pools or control peptides (ViraFEST assay). Worth noting for this clonotype: The antigen is not known.

The study sequenced cultured CD4+ T cell DNA using the Oncomine TCR Beta short-read assay. DNA came from CD4+ T cells after culture. TCRdb used MiXCR to reprocess the PCR reads, holding one entry per CDR3 protein. This sample has roughly 11,000 distinct CDR3 sequences, with roughly 70% found just once. Points from the study as a whole: SARS-CoV-2-reactive clonotypes rose nonsignificantly, with the median going from approximately 21 to 40.

The source of this sequence is a human donor who had recovered from COVID-19. V and J are TRBV7-9 and TRBJ2-7, with D perhaps assigned TRBD1 or TRBD2 (5 bases each). The specimen sequenced was CD4+ T cells from blood, cultured in vitro. The chain's CDR3 is CASSLGGESEQYF. The CDR3 DNA reads TGTGCCAGCAGCTTAGGAGGGGAGTCCGAGCAGTACTTC.